Described below is a single T cell receptor beta chain sequence and its context. As yet, its antigen is unknown. Clones were sequenced by immunoSEQ multiplex PCR, and TCRdb holds only the in-frame ones, with some missing. The sample yields around 250,000 clones, roughly 89% seen once. These data are taken from a study of Ad26.COV2.S vaccination and SARS-CoV-2 variants. About the study: The Ad26.COV2.S arm of the COV1001 trial was where the donor was placed. Broader study findings: People who got the vaccine or the placebo had similar non-spike TCR breadth. In vaccinated individuals, spike-specific CD8+ and CD4+ T cell responses reportedly displayed substantial breadth.

V was clipped by 0 bases and J by 7 bases, with 15 bases between them. This CDR3 contains 16 residues. CDR1 MNHNY and CDR2 SVGAGI come from the germline V gene (reference sequence). Treatment defined: around 19 received Ad26.COV2.S at low or high dose, single or two shots; about 5 received placebo; per-sample allocation not given. Repertoires come from day 63 after the first vaccine or placebo injection. The administered vaccine (an Ad26 vector) expressed Wuhan-strain SARS-CoV-2 spike. V usage is TRBV6-6 and J usage is TRBJ2-2; D unclear. The sequencing here drew on peripheral blood, taken in a trial of Ad26.COV2.S vaccine versus placebo. The receptor's source is a person aged 18 to 59 who received the Ad26.COV2.S COVID-19 vaccine or a placebo. CDR3 in amino acids: CASSYSGPVVGGELFF. The CDR3 nucleotides are TGTGCCAGCAGTTACTCAGGGCCGGTCGTTGGCGGGGAGCTGTTTTTT.